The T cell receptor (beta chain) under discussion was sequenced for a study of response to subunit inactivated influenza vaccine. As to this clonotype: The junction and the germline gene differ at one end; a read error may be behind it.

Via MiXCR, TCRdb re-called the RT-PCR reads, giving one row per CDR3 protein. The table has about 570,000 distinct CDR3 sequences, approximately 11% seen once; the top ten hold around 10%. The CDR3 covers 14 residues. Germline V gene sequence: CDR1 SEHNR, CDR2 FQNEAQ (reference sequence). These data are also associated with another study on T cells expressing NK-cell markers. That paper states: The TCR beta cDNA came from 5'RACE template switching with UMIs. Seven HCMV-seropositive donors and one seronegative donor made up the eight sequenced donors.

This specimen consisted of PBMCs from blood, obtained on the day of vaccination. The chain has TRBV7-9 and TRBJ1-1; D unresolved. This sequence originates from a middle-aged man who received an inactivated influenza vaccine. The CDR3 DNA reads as TGTGCCAGCAGATTAGGGCATTTGAACACTGAAGCTTTCTTT. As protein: CASRLGHLNTEAFF.